This is a list of T cell receptor beta chains from one sample in a study of blood T cells in healthy people across ages. MiXCR, run by TCRdb on the 5' RACE reads, gives a single entry per CDR3 protein. This table has hundreds of thousands of distinct CDR3 sequences, about three fifths appearing once. The sample consisted of blood. The receptors here all came from a man younger than 45 in good health. The CDR3 runs from the conserved cysteine through the conserved F or W. D genes are given only for firm matches. The size field is filled for only some rows; it gives once, few, many or a size class.

clone size: few; J gene: TRBJ1-2; D gene: TRBD1; V gene: TRBV7-2; CDR3 DNA: TGTGCCAGCAGCTCCAGAGAGACAGGGTGGAATGGCTACACCTTC; CDR3 protein: CASSSRETGWNGYTF
clone size: .; J gene: TRBJ1-2; D gene: .; V gene: TRBV12-3/TRBV12-4; CDR3 DNA: TGTGCCAGCAGTCACCGGGAGTTAGGTGGCTACACCTTC; CDR3 protein: CASSHRELGGYTF
clone size: few; J gene: TRBJ2-7; D gene: .; V gene: TRBV7-9; CDR3 DNA: TGTGCCAGCAGCCCGAGAGCTCCTCCCTACGAGCAGTACTTC; CDR3 protein: CASSPRAPPYEQYF
clone size: once; J gene: TRBJ2-3; D gene: TRBD1; V gene: TRBV9; CDR3 DNA: TGTGCCAGCAGCGTCGGGACAGGGACAGGAGGAGATACGCAGTATTTT; CDR3 protein: CASSVGTGTGGDTQYF
clone size: .; J gene: TRBJ1-2; D gene: .; V gene: TRBV6-5; CDR3 DNA: TGTGCCAGCAGCCCCATGGACGGGCACAACTATGGCTACACCTTC; CDR3 protein: CASSPMDGHNYGYTF
clone size: .; J gene: TRBJ2-7; D gene: TRBD2; V gene: TRBV7-2; CDR3 DNA: TGTGCCAGCAGCTCCCTGGGGGAGCGGGGGTACAATGAGCAGTACTTC; CDR3 protein: CASSSLGERGYNEQYF
clone size: .; J gene: TRBJ1-4; D gene: .; V gene: TRBV7-6; CDR3 DNA: TGTGCCAGCAGCTTGGAGCCGGTACCCTATGAAAAACTGTTTTTT; CDR3 protein: CASSLEPVPYEKLFF
clone size: .; J gene: TRBJ2-1; D gene: .; V gene: TRBV18; CDR3 DNA: TGTGCCAGCTCACCATTCCCACCAGAGCAGTTCTTC; CDR3 protein: CASSPFPPEQFF
clone size: .; J gene: TRBJ2-2; D gene: TRBD2; V gene: TRBV11-2; CDR3 DNA: TGTGCCAGCAGCTTACTCCGCGGGAGGTTGGGCCGGGAGCTGTTTTTT; CDR3 protein: CASSLLRGRLGRELFF
clone size: .; J gene: TRBJ1-2; D gene: .; V gene: TRBV6-1; CDR3 DNA: TGTGCCAGCAGTGAATCCTGGACAGCGGAAGACTATGGCTACACCTTC; CDR3 protein: CASSESWTAEDYGYTF
clone size: .; J gene: TRBJ2-7; D gene: .; V gene: TRBV27; CDR3 DNA: TGTGCCAGCAGACAGGGGGGGAGGTACGAGCAGTACTTC; CDR3 protein: CASRQGGRYEQYF
clone size: .; J gene: TRBJ2-1; D gene: .; V gene: TRBV27; CDR3 DNA: TGTGCCAGCAAGTCAGAGAATGAGCAGTTCTTC; CDR3 protein: CASKSENEQFF
clone size: .; J gene: TRBJ2-1; D gene: .; V gene: TRBV7-8; CDR3 DNA: TGTGCCAGCAGCTTACGCCCGAACCCCTACAATGAGCAGTTCTTC; CDR3 protein: CASSLRPNPYNEQFF